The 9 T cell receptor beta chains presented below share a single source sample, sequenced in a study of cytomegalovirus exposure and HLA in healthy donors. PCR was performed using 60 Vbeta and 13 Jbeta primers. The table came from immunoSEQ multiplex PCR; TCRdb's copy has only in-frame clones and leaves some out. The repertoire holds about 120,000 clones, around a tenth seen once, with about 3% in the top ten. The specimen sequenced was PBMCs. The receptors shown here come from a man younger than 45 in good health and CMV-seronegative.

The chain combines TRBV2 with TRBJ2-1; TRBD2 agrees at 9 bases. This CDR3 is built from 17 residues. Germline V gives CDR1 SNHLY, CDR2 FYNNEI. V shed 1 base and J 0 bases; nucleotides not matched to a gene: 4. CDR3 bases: TGTGCCAGCAGTGAAGTCCCTAGCGGGGTCTCCTACAATGAGCAGTTCTTC. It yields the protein CASSEVPSGVSYNEQFF.

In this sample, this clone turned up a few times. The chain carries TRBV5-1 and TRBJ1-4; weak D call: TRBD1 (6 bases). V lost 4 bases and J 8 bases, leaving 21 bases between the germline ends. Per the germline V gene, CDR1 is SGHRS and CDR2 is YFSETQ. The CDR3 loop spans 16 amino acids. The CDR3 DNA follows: TGCGCCAGCAGCCCTCACCAGGCCAGGGGAAGCGAAAAACTGTTTTTT. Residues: CASSPHQARGSEKLFF.

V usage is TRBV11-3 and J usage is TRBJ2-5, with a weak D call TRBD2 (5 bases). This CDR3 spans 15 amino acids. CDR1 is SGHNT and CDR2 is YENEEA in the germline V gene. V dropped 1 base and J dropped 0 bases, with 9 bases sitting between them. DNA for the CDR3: TGTGCCAGCAGCTTAGGTGGGGAGTACCAAGAGACCCAGTACTTC. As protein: CASSLGGEYQETQYF.

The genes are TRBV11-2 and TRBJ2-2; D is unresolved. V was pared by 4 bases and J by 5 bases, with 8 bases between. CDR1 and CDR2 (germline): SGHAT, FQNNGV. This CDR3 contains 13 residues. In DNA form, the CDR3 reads TGTGCCAGCAGCTCGTGGAGTACCGGGGAGCTGTTTTTT. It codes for CASSSWSTGELFF.

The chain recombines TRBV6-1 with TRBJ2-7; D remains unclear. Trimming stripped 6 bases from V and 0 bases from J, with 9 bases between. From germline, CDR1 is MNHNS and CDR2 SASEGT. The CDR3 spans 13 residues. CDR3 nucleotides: TGTGCCAGCAGGTTGGCCAACTCCTACGAGCAGTACTTC. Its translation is CASRLANSYEQYF.

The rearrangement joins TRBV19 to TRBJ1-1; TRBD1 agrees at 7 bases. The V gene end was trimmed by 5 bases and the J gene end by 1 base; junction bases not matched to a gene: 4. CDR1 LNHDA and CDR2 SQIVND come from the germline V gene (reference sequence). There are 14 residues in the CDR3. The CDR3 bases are TGTGCCAGTAGTGCAGGGGGATCGAACACTGAAGCTTTCTTT. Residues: CASSAGGSNTEAFF. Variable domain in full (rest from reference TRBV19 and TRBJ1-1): DGGITQSPKYLFRKEGQNVTLSCEQNLNHDAMYWYRQDPGQGLRLIYYSQIVNDFQKGDIAEGYSVSREKKESFPLTVTSAQKNPTAFYLCASSAGGSNTEAFFGQGTRLTVV.

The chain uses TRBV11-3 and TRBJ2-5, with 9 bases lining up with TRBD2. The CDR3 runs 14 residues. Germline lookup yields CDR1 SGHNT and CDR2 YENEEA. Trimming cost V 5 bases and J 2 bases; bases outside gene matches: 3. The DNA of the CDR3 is TGTGCCAGCAGCCCGAGCGGGGGGCAAGAGACCCAGTACTTC. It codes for CASSPSGGQETQYF.

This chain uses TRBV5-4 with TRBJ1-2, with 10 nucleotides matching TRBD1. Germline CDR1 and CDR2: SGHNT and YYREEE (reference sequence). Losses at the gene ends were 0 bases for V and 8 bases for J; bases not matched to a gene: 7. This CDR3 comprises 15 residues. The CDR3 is CASSLAGTGVEGYTF. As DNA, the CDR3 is TGTGCCAGCAGCTTGGCCGGGACAGGGGTAGAAGGCTACACCTTC.

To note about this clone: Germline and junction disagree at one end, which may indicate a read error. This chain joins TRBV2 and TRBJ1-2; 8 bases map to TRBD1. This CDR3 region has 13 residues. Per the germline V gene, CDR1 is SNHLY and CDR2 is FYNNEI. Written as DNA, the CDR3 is TGTGCCAGCAGTGAAGCTATCACAGGGGGTCGGGTCTTC. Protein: CASSEAITGGRVF.